This T cell receptor beta chain is drawn from a study of radiotherapy plus CTLA-4 blockade in lung cancer. On the study more broadly: The study recorded objective responses in approximately 19% of patients and disease control in 25% to 35%.

The table came from immunoSEQ multiplex PCR; TCRdb's copy has only in-frame clones and leaves some out. In the table there are around 110,000 clones, roughly 86% of which are singletons. This CDR3 has 16 amino acids. J gave up 2 bases and V 6 bases, and 5 bases lay outside the gene matches. Germline V gives CDR1 MDHEN, CDR2 SYDVKM. This specimen was peripheral blood, taken from a patient treated with radiotherapy plus ipilimumab. The chain carries TRBV28 and TRBJ2-7; 15 bases line up with TRBD2. This clonotype was sampled from a human donor with non-small cell lung cancer that progressed on radiotherapy plus ipilimumab. Some clones in this sample may be carry-over from other donors' samples. The CDR3 loop reads CASRGTSGGITYEQYF. The DNA of the CDR3 is TGTGCCAGCAGGGGGACTAGCGGGGGGATCACCTACGAGCAGTACTTC.